This T cell receptor (beta chain) was identified in a study of T cell responses to AZD1222 COVID-19 vaccine. Study conclusions and caveats: Dominant at 160-218 and 743-854, vaccine-associated CD4 TCRs also spanned spike. Repertoire collection took place solely once the T cell response had peaked. The study found Spike-specific TCR breadth and depth rose after two AZD1222 doses. Clonal diversity was possibly underestimated, and white British individuals and females predominated among donors.

V lost 4 bases and J lost 6; bases outside the gene matches: 4. CDR3 length: 15 residues. Germline lookup yields CDR1 MNHEY and CDR2 SVGEGT. Profiling relied on immunoSEQ multiplex PCR, and the TCRdb table lists in-frame clones only, not all of them. The sample includes some 120,000 clones, 80% to 90% of them seen just once. Of note for this clone: Its antigen is not identified.

The V call is TRBV6-2 or TRBV6-3, the J call TRBJ1-5, with 12 bases lining up with TRBD1. The TCR was taken from an adult in good health. The sequenced sample was peripheral blood, obtained on day 0 of MenACWY control vaccination. The CDR3: CASSWGQGASQPQHF. The DNA for the CDR3 is TGTGCCAGCAGTTGGGGACAGGGGGCGAGTCAGCCCCAGCATTTT.